The TCR beta chain described here comes from a study of T cell responses to AZD1222 COVID-19 vaccine. The table came from immunoSEQ multiplex PCR; TCRdb's copy has only in-frame clones and leaves some out. The sample shows fewer than 120,000 clones, 80% to 95% of them seen only once. The ends were cut back, 4 bases at V and 3 bases at J, with 13 bases in the middle. Germline CDR1 is SGHAT and CDR2 is FQNNGV. The CDR3 extends over 15 amino acids. The specimen comprised peripheral blood, sampled 28 days after the second AZD1222 dose. The receptor was isolated from an adult who received the AZD1222 COVID-19 vaccine. The rearrangement joins TRBV11-2 to TRBJ1-5, with D possibly matching TRBD1 (5 bases). CDR3 nucleotide sequence: TGTGCCAGCAGCTCGGGGGTGGTTAACAATCAGCCCCAGCATTTT. Translated: CASSSGVVNNQPQHF.